This TCR beta chain appears in the sequencing data of a study of blood T cell repertoires in COVID-19. The CDR3 has 15 residues. Germline values: CDR1 MNHEY, CDR2 SMNVEV (reference sequence). V was shortened by 5 bases and J by 5 bases, with 16 bases between the two germline ends. The protocol was immunoSEQ multiplex PCR, while the TCRdb copy is restricted to in-frame clones and leaves out a portion. The sample shows 320,000 or so clones, around nine tenths of them seen only once. This TCR came from a man under 40 who had recovered from COVID-19. Input material: PBMCs or T cells enriched from blood (not recorded which). The genes are TRBV27 and TRBJ2-1; weak D call: TRBD1 (6 bases). DNA for the CDR3: TGTGCCAGCAGTCCCCTCGACAGGCTTAACAATGAGCAGTTCTTC. It is translated as CASSPLDRLNNEQFF.